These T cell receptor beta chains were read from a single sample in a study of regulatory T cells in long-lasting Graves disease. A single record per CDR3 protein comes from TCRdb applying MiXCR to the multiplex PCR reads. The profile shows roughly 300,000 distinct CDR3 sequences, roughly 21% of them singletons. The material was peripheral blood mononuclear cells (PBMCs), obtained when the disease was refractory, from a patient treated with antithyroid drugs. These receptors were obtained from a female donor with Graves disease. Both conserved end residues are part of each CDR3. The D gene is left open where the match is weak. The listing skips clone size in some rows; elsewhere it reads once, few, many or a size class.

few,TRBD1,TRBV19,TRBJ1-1,TGTGCCAGTAGTCCTATCACGACAGGGGCGGGGGGCACTGAAGCTTTCTTT,CASSPITTGAGGTEAFF
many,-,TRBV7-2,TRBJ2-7,TGTGCCAGCAGCTTAGTGGGGGGCGGGACGGACTCCTACGAGCAGTACTTC,CASSLVGGGTDSYEQYF
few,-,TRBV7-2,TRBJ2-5,TGTGCCAGCAGGACAGCGGGTGCAGAGACCCAGTACTTC,CASRTAGAETQYF
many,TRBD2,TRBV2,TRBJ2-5,TGTGCCAGCAGTCGCCTAGGACTAGCGGGGAGGTACCAAGAGACCCAGTACTTC,CASSRLGLAGRYQETQYF
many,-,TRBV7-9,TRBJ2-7,TGTGCCAGCAGCTTAGCCGGGTCGAAATACGAGCAGTACTTC,CASSLAGSKYEQYF
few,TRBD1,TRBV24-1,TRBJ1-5,TGTGCCACCAAATCCGGGACAGGGAACAATCAGCCCCAGCATTTT,CATKSGTGNNQPQHF
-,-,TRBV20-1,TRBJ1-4,TGCAGTGCCAGGGGCTCAACTAATGAAAAACTGTCTTTT,CSARGSTNEKLSF
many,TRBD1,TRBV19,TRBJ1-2,TGTGCCAGTAGTCCCGGACAGGGGGCGACTCCCTTAGGCTACACCTTC,CASSPGQGATPLGYTF
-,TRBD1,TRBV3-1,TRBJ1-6,TGTGCCAGCACCAGACAGGGTTCACCCCTCCACTTT,CASTRQGSPLHF
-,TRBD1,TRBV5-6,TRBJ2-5,TGTGCCAGCAGCCGGAGGGACAGGGGCTCAGAGACCCAGTACTTC,CASSRRDRGSETQYF
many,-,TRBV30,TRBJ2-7,TGTGCCTGGAGTGTGTCGGCCTACTACGAGCAGTACTTC,CAWSVSAYYEQYF
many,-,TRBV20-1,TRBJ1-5,TGCAGTGCTAGGGTTAGCAATCAGCCCCAGCATTTT,CSARVSNQPQHF
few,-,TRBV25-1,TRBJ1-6,TGTGCCAGCAGTGAAAAGAGGGTTGGTAATTCACCCCTCCACTTT,CASSEKRVGNSPLHF
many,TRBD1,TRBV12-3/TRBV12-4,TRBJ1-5,TGTGCCAGCAGTCCCGGGACAGGCCTGGGTCAGCCCCAGCATTTT,CASSPGTGLGQPQHF
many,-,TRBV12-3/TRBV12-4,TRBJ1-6,TGTGCCAGCAGACCCGGGATGGGATCACCCCTCCACTTT,CASRPGMGSPLHF
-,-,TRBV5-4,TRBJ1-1,TGTGCCAGCAGCTTGAACAGACCAAACACTGAAGCTTTCTTT,CASSLNRPNTEAFF
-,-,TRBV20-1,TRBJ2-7,TGCAGTGCTTCGTCGCCCTCCATTGAGGAGCAGTACTTC,CSASSPSIEEQYF
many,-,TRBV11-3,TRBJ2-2,TGTGCCAGCAGCTTAGGTTTGGGGGAGCTGTTTTTT,CASSLGLGELFF
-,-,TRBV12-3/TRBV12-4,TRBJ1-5,TGTGCCAGCAGTTGGAACAATCAGCCCCGGCATTTT,CASSWNNQPRHF
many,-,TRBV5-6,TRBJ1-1,TGTGCCAGCAGCCAAGGGCGCGGCAAAAGGAACACTGAAGCTTTCTTT,CASSQGRGKRNTEAFF
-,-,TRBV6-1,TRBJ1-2,TGTGCCAGCCGCAGTAGAGGCGCGGGCTATGGCTACACCTTC,CASRSRGAGYGYTF
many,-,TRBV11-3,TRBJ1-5,TGTGCCAGCCCGCTTATAACCTATAGCAATCAGCCCCAGCATTTT,CASPLITYSNQPQHF
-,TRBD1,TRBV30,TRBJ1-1,TGTGCCTGGAGATCGGACAGGCCCAAATATACTGAAGCTTTCTTT,CAWRSDRPKYTEAFF
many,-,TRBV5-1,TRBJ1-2,TGCGCCAGCAGCTTGGACAGGAGTTCGTCCTATGGCTACACCTTC,CASSLDRSSSYGYTF